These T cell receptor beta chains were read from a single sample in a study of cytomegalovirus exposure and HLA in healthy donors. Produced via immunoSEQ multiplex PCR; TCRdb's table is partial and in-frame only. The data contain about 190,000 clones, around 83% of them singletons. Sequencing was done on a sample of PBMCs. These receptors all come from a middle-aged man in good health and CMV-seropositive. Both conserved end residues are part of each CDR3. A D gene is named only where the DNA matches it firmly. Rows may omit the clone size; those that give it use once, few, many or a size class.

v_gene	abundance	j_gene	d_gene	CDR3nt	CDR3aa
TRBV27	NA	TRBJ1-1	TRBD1	TGTGCCAGTAAAGACAGGGTTTATACTGAAGCTTTCTTT	CASKDRVYTEAFF
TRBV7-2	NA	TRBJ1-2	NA	TGTGCCAGCAGCGACAGTTTATATGGCTACACCTTC	CASSDSLYGYTF
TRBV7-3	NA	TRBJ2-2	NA	TGTGCCAGCAGCTCCTCCACCGGGGAGCTGTTTTTT	CASSSSTGELFF
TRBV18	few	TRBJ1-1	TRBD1	TGTGCCAGCTCACCACAGGCAGGGGGCTCATCTGGAACTGAAGCTTTCTTT	CASSPQAGGSSGTEAFF
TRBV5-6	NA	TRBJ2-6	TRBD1	TGTGCCAGCAGCTCCGCAGGGGGTTCAGGCTCTGGGGCCAACGGCCTGACTTTC	CASSSAGGSGSGANGLTF
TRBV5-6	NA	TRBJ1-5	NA	TGTGCCAGCAGCCCCGGACAGCGCAATCAGCCCCAGCATTTT	CASSPGQRNQPQHF
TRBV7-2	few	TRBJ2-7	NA	TGTGCCAGCAGCTTAGTGACAGGACTAGCCTACGAGCAGTACTTC	CASSLVTGLAYEQYF
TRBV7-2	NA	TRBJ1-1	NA	TGTGCCAGCAGCTTAGCAGGGGTGGGGGCGGCTGAAGCTTTCTTT	CASSLAGVGAAEAFF
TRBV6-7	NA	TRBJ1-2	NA	TGTGCCAGCAGTTATCTTCGTCCTCGGGATTTTATACGTATAGGCGGGACGAACTATGGCTACACCTTC	CASSYLRPRDFIRIGGTNYGYTF
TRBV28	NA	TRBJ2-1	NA	TGTGCCAGCAGCCCCCACTTCGGGAGTAGCCATGAGCAGTTCTTC	CASSPHFGSSHEQFF
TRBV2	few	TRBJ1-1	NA	TGTGCCAGCAGTCCCCGGGGGGCAGTTGAAGCTTTCTTT	CASSPRGAVEAFF
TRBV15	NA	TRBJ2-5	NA	TGTGCCACCAGCAGAGCCTCGACTAGAAATGAAGAGACCCAGTACTTC	CATSRASTRNEETQYF
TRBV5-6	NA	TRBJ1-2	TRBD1	TGTGCCAGCAGACCGGGACAGGTTTCAGGTGGCTACACCTTC	CASRPGQVSGGYTF
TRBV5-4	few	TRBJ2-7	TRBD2	TGTGCCAGCAGCTTGGGGGTTAGCGGGAGAGAGCTTCGCCGCGAGCAGTACTTC	CASSLGVSGRELRREQYF
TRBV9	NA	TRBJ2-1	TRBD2	TGTGCCAGCAGCGTAGCAGGGACTAGCGGGATGTTGTATGAGCAGTTCTTC	CASSVAGTSGMLYEQFF
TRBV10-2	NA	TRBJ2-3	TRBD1	TGCGCCAGCAGTAGAGAGACAGGGAAGGGGACAGATACGCAGTATTTT	CASSRETGKGTDTQYF
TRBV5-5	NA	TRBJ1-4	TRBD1	TGTGCCAGCAGCTCCGGACAGGGCTATGAAAAACTGTTTTTT	CASSSGQGYEKLFF
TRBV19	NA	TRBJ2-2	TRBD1	TGTGCCAGTACCTCCAATGGATGGGACAGGGAAACCGGGGAGCTGTTTTTT	CASTSNGWDRETGELFF
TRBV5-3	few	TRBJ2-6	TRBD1	TGTGCCAGAAGCGGTTATAGGGGGACAGGGGGCGTGGGGGCCAACGGCCTGACTTTC	CARSGYRGTGGVGANGLTF
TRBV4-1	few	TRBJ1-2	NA	TGCGCCAGCAGCCAAGATGGACACCGATCCTACACCAACTATGGCTACACCTTC	CASSQDGHRSYTNYGYTF
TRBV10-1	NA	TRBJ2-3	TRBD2	TGCGCCAGCAGTGGAGTAGGAACTAGCGCTCGCACAGATACGCAGTATTTT	CASSGVGTSARTDTQYF
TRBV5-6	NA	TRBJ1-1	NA	TGTGCCAGCAGCTTGTTAGGGGGCACTGAAGCTTTCTTT	CASSLLGGTEAFF
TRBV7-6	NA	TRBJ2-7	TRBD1	TGTGCCAGCAGCTTAGAGTTGACAGGGGCTTACGAGCAGTACTTC	CASSLELTGAYEQYF
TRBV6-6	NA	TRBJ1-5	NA	TGTGCCAGCCACAGGGAGAATAGCAATCAGCCCCAGCATTTT	CASHRENSNQPQHF
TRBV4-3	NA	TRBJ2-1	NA	TGCGCCAGCAGTGGAGGGGGCGCGCCTGACACTGAGCAGTTCTTC	CASSGGGAPDTEQFF
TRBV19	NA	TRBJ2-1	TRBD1	TGTGCCAGTAGTACAGGACAGGGGAAGAATGAGCAGTTCTTC	CASSTGQGKNEQFF
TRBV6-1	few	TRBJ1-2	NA	TGTGCCAGCAGGGGGGGGAACTATGGCTACACCTTC	CASRGGNYGYTF
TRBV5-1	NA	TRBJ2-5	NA	TGCGCCAGCAGCCGGGTCGCCGAGCAAGAGACCCAGTACTTC	CASSRVAEQETQYF
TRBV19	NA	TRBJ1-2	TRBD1	TGTGCCAGCTCTCCGGGACAGACGAGATATGGCTACACCTTC	CASSPGQTRYGYTF
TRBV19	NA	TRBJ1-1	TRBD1	TGTGCCAGTACCCCGTTTGGGGACAGGGGGTTCCTTCCAACTGAAGCTTTCTTT	CASTPFGDRGFLPTEAFF
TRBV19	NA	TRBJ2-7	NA	TGTGCCAGTAGTATAGTGGGAGACCCCTACGAGCAGTACTTC	CASSIVGDPYEQYF
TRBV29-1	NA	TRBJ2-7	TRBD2	TGCAGCGTTGATGGCGGGAGCTCCTACGAGCAGTACTTC	CSVDGGSSYEQYF
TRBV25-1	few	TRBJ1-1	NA	TGTGCCAGCAGTGAAGGGGCGATCACTGAAGCTTTCTTT	CASSEGAITEAFF
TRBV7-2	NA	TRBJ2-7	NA	TGTGCCAGCAGCTTAGGGAGGGGCCAGTCCTACGAGCAGTACTTC	CASSLGRGQSYEQYF
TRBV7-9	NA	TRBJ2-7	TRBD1	TGTTCCAGCAGCCCAATACAGGGGGCGCATTCAGGTTACGAGCAGTACTTC	CSSSPIQGAHSGYEQYF
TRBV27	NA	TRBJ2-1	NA	TGTGCCAGCAGTGTATACAATGAGCAGTTCTTC	CASSVYNEQFF
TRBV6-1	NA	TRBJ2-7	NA	TGTGCCAGCAGTTCCCGCAGCTCCTACGAGCAGTACTTC	CASSSRSSYEQYF
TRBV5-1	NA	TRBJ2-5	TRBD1	TGCGCCAGCAACCCTCTGGCCAGGGGGCAAGAGACCCAGTACTTC	CASNPLARGQETQYF
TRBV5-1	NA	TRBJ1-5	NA	TGCGCCAGCAGCTTGCAAGCGTTAGAAAACGGTCAGCCCCAGCATTTT	CASSLQALENGQPQHF
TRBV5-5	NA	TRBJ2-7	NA	TGTGCCAGCAGCTTTGAGGGCGCTTCCAACTACGAGCAGTACTTC	CASSFEGASNYEQYF
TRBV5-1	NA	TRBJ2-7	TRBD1	TGCGCCAGCAGCTTTTGGACAGGGTCCTACGAGCAGTACTTC	CASSFWTGSYEQYF
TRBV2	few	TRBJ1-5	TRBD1	TGTGCCAGCAGTGAGGGACAGGGGGAACAGCCCCAGCATTTT	CASSEGQGEQPQHF
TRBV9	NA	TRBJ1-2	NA	TGTGCCAGCAGCCCGGGCGGGGCGATGGACTATGGCTACACCTTC	CASSPGGAMDYGYTF
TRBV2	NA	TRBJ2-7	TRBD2	TGTGCCAGCAGTGAATCCGGGGGGGGCTCCTACGAGCAGTACTTC	CASSESGGGSYEQYF
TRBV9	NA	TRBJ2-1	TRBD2	TGTGCCAGCAGCTGGACTAGCGGGAGTAGCAATGAGCAGTTCTTC	CASSWTSGSSNEQFF
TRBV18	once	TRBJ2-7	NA	TGTGCCAGCTCACCACAGTCAGGCTCCAACGAGCAGTACTTC	CASSPQSGSNEQYF
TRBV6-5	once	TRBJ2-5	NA	TGTGCCAGCACTCCCCGGCGGGGTCGGGAGACCCAGTACTTC	CASTPRRGRETQYF
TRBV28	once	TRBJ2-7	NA	TGTGCCAGCCAAGGGAGGCTAAGCGAGCAGTACTTC	CASQGRLSEQYF